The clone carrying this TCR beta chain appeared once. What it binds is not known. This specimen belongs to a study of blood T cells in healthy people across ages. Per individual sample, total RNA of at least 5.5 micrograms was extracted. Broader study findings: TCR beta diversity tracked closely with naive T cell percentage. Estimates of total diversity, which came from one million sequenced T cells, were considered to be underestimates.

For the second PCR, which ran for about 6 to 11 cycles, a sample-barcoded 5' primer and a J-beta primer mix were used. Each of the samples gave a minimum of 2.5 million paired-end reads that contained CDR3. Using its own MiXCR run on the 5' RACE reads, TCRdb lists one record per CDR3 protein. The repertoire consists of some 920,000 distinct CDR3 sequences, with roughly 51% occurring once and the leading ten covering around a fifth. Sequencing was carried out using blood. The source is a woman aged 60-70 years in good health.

In DNA form, the CDR3 reads TGTGCCAGCGCAGTCGGCCTAGCGGTCGGGGATACGCAGTATTTT. It translates to CASAVGLAVGDTQYF. J is TRBJ2-3 and V is TRBV2; 7 nucleotides match TRBD2. This CDR3 is built from 15 residues. Germline V lookup: CDR1 SNHLY, CDR2 FYNNEI. Trimming cost V 8 bases and J 6 bases; bases outside gene matches: 14. Full variable domain (missing parts from reference TRBV2 and TRBJ2-3): EPEVTQTPSHQVTQMGQEVILRCVPISNHLYFYWYRQILGQKVEFLVSFYNNEISEKSEIFDDQFSVERPDGSNFTLKIRSTKLEDSAMYFCASAVGLAVGDTQYFGPGTRLTVL.